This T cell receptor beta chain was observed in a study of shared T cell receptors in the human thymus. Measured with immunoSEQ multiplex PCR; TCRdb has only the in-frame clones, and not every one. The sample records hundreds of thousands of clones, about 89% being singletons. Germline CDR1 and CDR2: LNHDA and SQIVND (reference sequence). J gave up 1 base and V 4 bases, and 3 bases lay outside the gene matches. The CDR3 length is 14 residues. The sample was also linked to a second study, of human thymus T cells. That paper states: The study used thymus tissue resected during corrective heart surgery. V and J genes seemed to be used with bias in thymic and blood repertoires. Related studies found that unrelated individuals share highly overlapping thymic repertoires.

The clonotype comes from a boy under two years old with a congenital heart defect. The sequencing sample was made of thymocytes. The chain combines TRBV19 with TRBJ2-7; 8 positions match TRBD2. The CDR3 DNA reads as TGTGCCAGTAGTACAGGCGGGGGGTCCTACGAGCAGTACTTC. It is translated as CASSTGGGSYEQYF.